This T cell receptor beta chain was profiled in a study of cytomegalovirus exposure and HLA in healthy donors. The junction had 4 bases not matched to a gene; V was cut back by 5 bases and J by 0 bases. The CDR3 totals 14 residues. Germline V gives CDR1 LNHDA, CDR2 SQIVND (reference sequence). Profiling relied on immunoSEQ multiplex PCR, and the TCRdb table lists in-frame clones only, not all of them. This table has around 98,000 clones, less than 90% appearing once. The gene calls are TRBV19 and TRBJ2-7, with 7 bases matching TRBD2. The receptor comes from a man aged 18 to 29 in good health and CMV-seropositive. The sequencing sample was made of PBMCs. The CDR3 reads CASSSWDYSYEQYF. CDR3 nucleotide sequence: TGTGCCAGTAGTTCCTGGGACTACTCCTACGAGCAGTACTTC.